The 30 T cell receptor beta chains below all came from one sample that was sequenced in a study of low-dose radiotherapy and immunotherapy resistance in tumors (dated by TCRdb to the early 2020s). The data were produced on an Illumina MiniSeq. Superscript III and a set of TRAV- and TRBV-specific primers were used to synthesize first-strand cDNA, so that both TCRalpha and TCRbeta chains were covered. TCRs were amplified with Phusion for about 21 PCR cycles, with a constant-region primer paired with the adapter attached to the V primers. TCRdb reanalyzed the raw reads on its own, using fastp at Q25 for trimming and MiXCR for clone calling, and kept in-frame beta chains. Rows merge per CDR3 protein into single entries with the most common DNA and genes. The sample profile shows 40,000 or so distinct CDR3 sequences; roughly 20% of them were found once. The ten largest clonotypes hold under 9.5% of the sample.

The sample's time point label is to be understood as: after trial treatment. The sample's treatment or condition label is to be understood as: LDRT plus nivolumab, ipilimumab, low-dose cyclophosphamide and aspirin (RACIN trial). Specimen: PBMCs, collected after low-dose radiotherapy plus immunotherapy. These receptors originate from a female donor with ovarian cancer.

This clonotype was detected a few times. V gene TRBV6-5 combines with J gene TRBJ2-7; D may be TRBD1 (5 bases). This CDR3 comprises 13 residues. Germline V lookup: CDR1 MNHEY, CDR2 SVGAGI. Trimming pared 4 bases from V and 3 bases from J, leaving 10 bases between. The DNA for the CDR3 is TGTGCCAGCAGTTGGGGCAGAAACTACGAGCAGTACTTC. Residues: CASSWGRNYEQYF.

This clonotype was recorded at least ten times. This rearrangement joins TRBV30 to TRBJ2-1; 9 positions agree with TRBD1. V shed 2 bases and J 4 bases; nucleotides not matched to a gene: 6. This CDR3 has 15 amino acids. Germline V CDR1 and CDR2: GTSNPN, SVGIG (reference sequence). The CDR3 nucleotides read TGTGCCTGGAGTACCGGGACAGGGTATTACAATGAGCAGTTCTTC. Translating gives CAWSTGTGYYNEQFF.

This clonotype was counted only a few times. The V call is TRBV27, the J call TRBJ1-2; no clear D gene. V shed 2 bases and J shed 3 bases, with 16 bases lying between them. Germline V CDR1 and CDR2: MNHEY, SMNVEV (reference sequence). This CDR3 contains 16 residues. The CDR3 bases are TGTGCCAGCAGTTTAGGTTTAGCGGGAAATGACTATGGCTACACCTTC. This codes for CASSLGLAGNDYGYTF.

This clonotype has more than one count but fewer than ten. The chain has TRBV10-3 and TRBJ2-3; D gene ambiguous. Trimming took off 2 bases at V and 4 bases at J, with 7 bases between the two ends. The CDR3 runs to 13 residues. From germline, CDR1 is ENHRY and CDR2 SYGVKD. The CDR3 coding sequence is TGTGCCATCAGTGAGGGACGGGCAGATACGCAGTATTTT. It codes for CAISEGRADTQYF.

This clonotype has at least ten counts. The genes are TRBV3-1 and TRBJ2-1; TRBD2 matches at 12 bases. From germline, CDR1 is LGHDT and CDR2 YNNKEL (reference sequence). V shed 4 bases and J 8 bases; nucleotides not matched to a gene: 9. There are 16 residues in the CDR3. CDR3 sequence: CASSRATSGRGDEQFF. CDR3 bases: TGTGCCAGCAGCCGAGCGACTAGCGGGAGAGGGGATGAGCAGTTCTTC.

This clonotype was seen repeatedly, ten times or more. This chain joins TRBV6-1 and TRBJ1-6; D is uncertain. The CDR3 is 13 amino acids. Germline V lookup: CDR1 MNHNS, CDR2 SASEGT. Trimming left V 1 base short and J 7 bases short, with 5 bases between. In DNA, the CDR3 is TGTGCCAGCAGTGAAGTTCGGAATTCACCCCTCCACTTT. Translated: CASSEVRNSPLHF.

At least ten counts were recorded for this clonotype. The V gene is TRBV5-1, the J gene TRBJ1-1, with D uncertain. In germline, CDR1 is SGHRS, CDR2 YFSETQ. The CDR3 is 15 amino acids. Trimming removed 4 bases at V and 1 base at J, with 14 bases between. CDR3 residues: CASSPREGTNTEAFF. DNA for the CDR3: TGCGCCAGCAGCCCCCGGGAGGGTACGAACACTGAAGCTTTCTTT.

This clonotype was recorded at least ten times. This chain uses TRBV2 with TRBJ2-6; the D gene could be TRBD1 or TRBD2 (5 bases each). This CDR3 is 17 amino acids long. Germline V lookup: CDR1 SNHLY, CDR2 FYNNEI. V was clipped by 3 bases and J by 0 bases, with 12 bases between them. DNA for the CDR3: TGTGCCAGCAGTGAGTGGGGGTATGGCTCTGGGGCCAACGTCCTGACTTTC. The encoded protein is CASSEWGYGSGANVLTF.

As to this clonotype: A far larger clone is one nucleotide away, so this likely arose from a read error. The chain links TRBV5-7 to TRBJ2-1; possible D gene TRBD2, 5 bases. TRBV5-7 is assigned to the ORF class and has an uncertain function. Trimming shortened V by 0 bases and J by 10 bases, and 17 bases separated the two germline ends. The CDR3 covers 15 residues. CDR3 loop: CASSLANPSYYEQFF. The CDR3 DNA is TGTGCCAGCAGCTTGGCCAATCCTAGCTACTACGAGCAGTTCTTC.

This clonotype was counted ten times or more. The J gene is TRBJ2-1, the V gene TRBV2, with D perhaps TRBD1 or TRBD2 (6 bases each). In germline, CDR1 is SNHLY, CDR2 FYNNEI. CDR3 length: 16 residues. Trimming left V 1 base short and J 4 bases short, with 14 bases between. The DNA for the CDR3 is TGTGCCAGCAGTGAAGGAGGGGGGACTTTTTACAATGAGCAGTTCTTC. It codes for CASSEGGGTFYNEQFF.

Worth noting for this clonotype: This clone may be a read error of a much larger clone one base away. The J gene is TRBJ2-7, the V gene TRBV27, with no clear D. This CDR3 region has 14 residues. The germline CDR1 and CDR2 sequences are MNHEY and SMNVEV (reference sequence). In nucleotides, the CDR3 is TGTGGCAGCAGTTTATGGGTATCCCCTAGCGAGCAGTACTTC. Amino acids: CGSSLWVSPSEQYF.

This clonotype was observed many times. V usage is TRBV9 and J usage is TRBJ2-1; 10 bases agree with TRBD2. Trimming removed 5 bases from V and 5 bases from J; junction bases left unmatched: 7. Germline V CDR1 and CDR2: SGDLS, YYNGEE. CDR3 length equals 15 residues. CDR3 in DNA: TGTGCCAGCAGTGAGGGACTAGCGAGTCACAATGAGCAGTTCTTC. As protein: CASSEGLASHNEQFF.

This clonotype was observed at least ten times. The chain uses TRBV12-3 or TRBV12-4 and TRBJ1-3, with D perhaps matching TRBD1 (5 bases). Trimming stripped 3 bases from V and 0 bases from J, with 9 bases between. The CDR3 covers 15 residues. The CDR3 sequence is CASSFTGLSGNTIYF. Written as DNA, the CDR3 is TGTGCCAGCAGTTTTACAGGCCTCTCTGGAAACACCATATATTTT.

The table lists this clonotype with many counts. V gene TRBV7-2 combines with J gene TRBJ2-5; D remains ambiguous. Germline V gene lookup returns CDR1 SGHTA and CDR2 FQGNSA. Between the trimmed V and J ends, which lost 2 bases and 12 bases, there was a span of 10 bases. This CDR3 region has 11 residues. As DNA, the CDR3 is TGTGCCAGCAGCTTATCCAGCATTAAGTACTTC. Its translation is CASSLSSIKYF.

The gene calls are TRBV6-6 and TRBJ2-1, with TRBD1 matching over 11 bases. This CDR3 is 14 amino acids long. V shed 5 bases, J shed 8 bases, and the junction held 5 bases outside the gene matches. Germline V lookup: CDR1 MNHNY, CDR2 SVGAGI (reference sequence). This CDR3 reads CASSPGQGADEQFF. For the CDR3, the DNA is TGTGCCAGCAGTCCAGGACAGGGGGCGGATGAGCAGTTCTTC.

This clonotype was seen a few times. This chain uses TRBV12-3 or TRBV12-4 with TRBJ2-1, with a possible D match to TRBD2 (6 bases). V dropped 1 base and J dropped 6 bases, with 13 bases sitting between them. This CDR3 is 15 amino acids long. This CDR3 is CASSLGYGSSNEQFF. CDR3 nucleotides: TGTGCCAGCAGTTTAGGGTACGGGAGCTCCAATGAGCAGTTCTTC.

This clonotype ranks as medium-sized. CDR3 in amino acids: CASSQEGLAGYNEQFF. CDR3 nucleotides: TGCGCCAGCAGCCAAGAAGGGCTAGCGGGTTACAATGAGCAGTTCTTC. The chain uses TRBV4-1 and TRBJ2-1; 8 bases line up with TRBD2. CDR3 length: 16 amino acids. The V segment lost 0 bases and the J segment 4 bases; nucleotides outside the gene matches: 5. CDR1 MGHRA and CDR2 YSYEKL come from the germline V gene.

By share of the sample, this clonotype is medium-sized. This sequence joins TRBV28 and TRBJ2-3, with D maybe TRBD1 (5 bases). Trimming left V 8 bases short and J 2 bases short, with 11 bases between. This CDR3 spans 13 amino acids. In germline, CDR1 is MDHEN, CDR2 SYDVKM. Here the CDR3 DNA reads TGTGCCAGCCCCTCAGGGCCCACAGATACGCAGTATTTT. Translating gives CASPSGPTDTQYF.

The chain employs TRBV7-6 and TRBJ2-2; 7 nucleotides line up with TRBD1. Per germline, CDR1 SGHVS and CDR2 FNYEAQ. After removal of 5 bases from V and 0 bases from J, the junction contained 6 bases not matched to a gene. This CDR3 has 16 amino acids. CDR3 coding DNA: TGTGCCAGCAGCCATCCGGGACAGCCGAACACCGGGGAGCTGTTTTTT. Its protein product is CASSHPGQPNTGELFF.

This clonotype has at least ten counts. The rearrangement uses TRBV28 and TRBJ1-6; possible D gene TRBD1, 5 bases. The CDR3 contains 15 residues. With 2 bases removed from V and 9 bases from J, the gap between germline ends came to 14 bases. The germline V gene encodes CDR1 MDHEN and CDR2 SYDVKM. The CDR3 nucleotides read TGTGCCAGCAGTTTAGATCCAGGGATCGGTTCACCCCTCCACTTT. Its protein is CASSLDPGIGSPLHF.

This clonotype was observed at least ten times. The V and J genes are TRBV4-2 and TRBJ2-5; D is possibly TRBD2 (5 bases). Germline CDR1 is LGHNA and CDR2 is YNFKEQ. The CDR3 loop spans 14 amino acids. V was trimmed by 1 base and J by 5 bases, leaving 11 bases between them. CDR3 in amino acids: CASSQGGAEETQYF. The CDR3 bases are TGTGCCAGCAGCCAAGGAGGAGCGGAGGAGACCCAGTACTTC.

This clonotype was counted at least ten times. This chain links TRBV30 with TRBJ2-7; TRBD2 might be the D (5 bases). The V and J ends lost 1 base and 3 bases respectively, with 7 bases between them. This CDR3 comprises 12 residues. Germline assignment: CDR1 GTSNPN and CDR2 SVGIG (reference sequence). CDR3 region: CAWSGESYEQYF. The CDR3 DNA sequence: TGTGCCTGGAGTGGGGAGAGCTACGAGCAGTACTTC.

The chain is built from TRBV10-2 and TRBJ2-7; 9 nucleotides line up with TRBD1. The CDR3 loop spans 17 amino acids. V was clipped by 5 bases and J by 0 bases; unmatched bases: 11. The germline gives CDR1 WSHSY, CDR2 SAAADI. CDR3 residues: CASSRTGGAFGSYEQYF. The DNA for the CDR3 is TGCGCCAGCAGTAGAACAGGGGGCGCGTTCGGCTCCTACGAGCAGTACTTC.

This clonotype occurred many times. The genes are TRBV7-9 and TRBJ1-1; tentative D call: TRBD1 (5 bases). Germline V gene data show CDR1 as SEHNR and CDR2 as FQNEAQ (reference sequence). The CDR3 sequence is 12 residues long. V dropped 5 bases and J dropped 7 bases, with 11 bases sitting between them. CDR3: CASSQGSGEAFF. In DNA form, the CDR3 reads TGTGCCAGCAGCCAGGGAAGTGGTGAAGCTTTCTTT.

In this sample, this clonotype turned up many times. The gene calls are TRBV6-2 or TRBV6-3 and TRBJ2-7; 9 bases fit TRBD1. The V gene's germline CDR1 is MNHEY and CDR2 SVGEGT. J lost 4 bases, V lost 5 bases, and 6 bases had no gene match. The CDR3 consists of 14 residues. The CDR3 is CASSDWGQGYEQYF. The CDR3 DNA reads TGTGCCAGCAGTGACTGGGGACAGGGATACGAGCAGTACTTC.

Concerning this clonotype: Possible read error: a much larger clone is one base away. This rearrangement joins TRBV7-9 to TRBJ1-2; TRBD1 aligns across 8 bases. CDR1 is SEHNR, CDR2 FQNEAQ, per germline (reference sequence). The length of the CDR3 is 15 residues. The CDR3 here is CSSSRDRSANYGYTF. DNA for the CDR3: TGTTCCAGCAGCAGGGACAGGTCAGCTAACTATGGCTACACCTTC.

This sequence joins TRBV28 and TRBJ2-1, with TRBD2 matching over 7 bases. V lost 6 bases, J lost 12 bases, and 5 bases stayed unmatched. Germline CDR1 is MDHEN and CDR2 is SYDVKM. This CDR3 comprises 11 residues. CDR3 loop: CASSTGRGQFF. The CDR3 coding sequence is TGTGCCAGCAGCACGGGGAGGGGGCAGTTCTTC.

Of note for this clonotype: A read error is likely here: a far larger clone is one base away. This chain uses TRBV29-1 with TRBJ2-7; TRBD2 might be the D (6 bases). The CDR3 sequence is 12 residues long. V was cut by 3 bases and J by 7 bases, with 13 bases left in between. CDR1 SQVTM and CDR2 ANQGSEA come from the germline V gene. CDR3 amino acids: CSVESEGWEQYF. As DNA, the CDR3 is TGCAGCGTTGAGTCGGAGGGGTGGGAGCAGTACTTC.

Of note for this clonotype: A far larger clone differs by one base, so this is likely a read error. The rearrangement joins TRBV24-1 to TRBJ2-7, with D perhaps matching TRBD1 or TRBD2 (5 bases each). V was pared by 4 bases and J by 7 bases, with 16 bases between. The CDR3 spans 14 residues. Germline assignment: CDR1 KGHDR and CDR2 SFDVKD. CDR3 DNA sequence: TGTGCCACCAGTGAGGGGGACGCGAGCAATGAGCAGTACTTC. Its protein is CATSEGDASNEQYF.

This clonotype was seen ten or more times. This chain connects TRBV5-1 to TRBJ2-6, with D possibly TRBD2 on 6 matching bases. CDR3 length equals 15 residues. Germline V gene data show CDR1 as SGHRS and CDR2 as YFSETQ. V lost 4 bases and J 0 bases, leaving 8 bases between the germline ends. This CDR3 reads CASSREASGANVLTF. DNA for the CDR3: TGCGCCAGCAGCAGGGAGGCCTCTGGGGCCAACGTCCTGACTTTC. Full variable domain (remainder filled in from reference TRBV5-1 and TRBJ2-6): KAGVTQTPRYLIKTRGQQVTLSCSPISGHRSVSWYQQTPGQGLQFLFEYFSETQRNKGNFPGRFSGRQFSNSRSEMNVSTLELGDSALYLCASSREASGANVLTFGAGSRLTVL.